This TCR beta chain was found in a study of T cell responses to AZD1222 COVID-19 vaccine. Study-wide results and limits: Unmutated variant regions are reportedly targeted by nearly half of spike-specific TCRs.

Some clones are missing from TCRdb's copy, which holds only in-frame ones; the method was immunoSEQ multiplex PCR. The sample lists tens of thousands of clones; roughly 82% were seen once. V dropped 0 bases and J dropped 2; count of bases not matched to a gene: 4. This CDR3 is 15 amino acids long. CDR1 and CDR2 from the germline V gene are SGDLS and YYNGEE. In regard to this clone: Its antigen is currently unknown.

This clonotype was sampled from an adult in good health. The sample was peripheral blood, taken on day 0 of AZD1222 vaccination. J is TRBJ2-7 and V is TRBV9; the match to TRBD2 covers 8 bases. The CDR3 loop is CASSVGAGGPYEQYF. The CDR3 nucleotides are TGTGCCAGCAGCGTAGGGGCGGGAGGCCCCTACGAGCAGTACTTC.